The 4 T cell receptor beta chains presented below share a single source sample, sequenced in a study of shared clonotypes between healthy human individuals. Data came from immunoSEQ multiplex PCR; TCRdb stores just in-frame clones and leaves some out. Among approximately 600,000 clones listed, about 95% were seen once. As defined, naive CD8 cells were CD45RO-negative and positively selected for CCR7, with terminally differentiated effector memory CD45RA+ cells excluded. Sequenced material: naive CD8+ T cells sorted from blood. The source is a woman aged 25 to 39 in good health.

J is TRBJ1-1 and V is TRBV19; D call uncertain. This CDR3 spans 12 amino acids. V was clipped by 4 bases and J by 3 bases, with 6 bases between them. The germline V gene encodes CDR1 LNHDA and CDR2 SQIVND (reference sequence). CDR3 region: CASSNGYTEAFF. The CDR3 nucleotides are TGTGCCAGTAGTAACGGGTACACTGAAGCTTTCTTT.

The V gene is TRBV7-2, the J gene TRBJ1-5; D is possibly TRBD1 (5 bases). The CDR3 spans 13 residues. Germline lookup yields CDR1 SGHTA and CDR2 FQGNSA. Trimming left V 1 base short and J 7 bases short, with 8 bases between. The CDR3 loop reads CASSLGGGQPQHF. The CDR3 DNA reads TGTGCCAGCAGCTTAGGTGGGGGGCAGCCCCAGCATTTT.

V gene TRBV7-6 combines with J gene TRBJ2-1; D might be TRBD2 (7 bases). Trimming removed 5 bases at V and 7 bases at J, with 18 bases between. The germline V gene encodes CDR1 SGHVS and CDR2 FNYEAQ. This CDR3 contains 15 residues. This CDR3 is CASSPGGGGINEQFF. DNA for the CDR3: TGTGCCAGCAGCCCGGGGGGAGGGGGTATAAATGAGCAGTTCTTC.

In its sample, this clone was seen once. The rearrangement links TRBV7-2 to TRBJ2-5; 12 nucleotides agree with TRBD2. Losses at the gene ends were 5 bases for V and 0 bases for J; bases not matched to a gene: 4. CDR1 and CDR2 from the germline V gene are SGHTA and FQGNSA. The CDR3 length is 16 residues. The CDR3, as DNA: TGTGCCAGCAGCGCGGGACTAGCGGGCTACCAAGAGACCCAGTACTTC. Its protein product is CASSAGLAGYQETQYF.